These 6 T cell receptor beta chains were all obtained from the same sample, sequenced in a study of tumor and adjacent non-tumor tissue in lung cancer. No cell sorting was done before RNA was extracted from the tissue. TCRbeta libraries were built with three rounds of nested PCR, modified from ARM-PCR. TCRdb ran MiXCR on the multiplex PCR reads and lists one entry per CDR3 protein. The table shows about 110,000 distinct CDR3 sequences, with over 75% occurring only once. What was sequenced was lung tumor tissue. These receptors all come from a man aged 70-80 years with non-small cell lung cancer.

Turning to this clonotype: This sequence may be a read error, since a much larger clone differs from it by one base. The CDR3 region is CTARYGGNQETQYF. CDR3 bases: TGCACTGCTAGATACGGGGGCAACCAAGAGACCCAGTACTTC. The V call is TRBV20-1, the J call TRBJ2-5, with D perhaps given as TRBD1 or TRBD2 (6 bases each). The length of the CDR3 is 14 residues. Germline V CDR1 and CDR2: DFQATT, SNEGSKA (reference sequence).

Note on this clonotype: One end of the junction does not line up with germline, which may come from a read error. The V gene is TRBV5-4, the J gene TRBJ2-1; the D gene is possibly TRBD1 (6 bases). Per the germline V gene, CDR1 is SGHNT and CDR2 is YYREEE (reference sequence). This CDR3 spans 15 amino acids. The CDR3, as DNA: TGTGCAAGCAGCTTTGGGGGCAACGTGGGGAATGAGCAGTTCTTC. Translating gives CASSFGGNVGNEQFF.

There are many counts of this clonotype. The chain links TRBV14 to TRBJ2-1, with 7 bases matching TRBD1. V shed 4 bases, J shed 7 bases, and the junction held 10 bases outside the gene matches. This CDR3 contains 15 residues. The germline gives CDR1 SGHDN, CDR2 FVKESK. As DNA, the CDR3 is TGTGCCAGCAGCCTGAGGGGGCGTAACCAAAATGAGCAGTTCTTC. Translated: CASSLRGRNQNEQFF.

The gene calls are TRBV10-2 and TRBJ1-2; no reliable D call. V lost 0 bases to trimming and J lost 7 bases, with 15 bases between them. The CDR3 spans 15 residues. Germline V gene sequence: CDR1 WSHSY, CDR2 SAAADI. The CDR3 DNA follows: TGCGCCAGCAGTGAGTCGAGGGATCAGAGATGTGGCTACACCTTC. This translates into CASSESRDQRCGYTF.

This chain connects TRBV29-1 to TRBJ1-1; D remains unclear. Trimming stripped 4 bases from V and 9 bases from J, with 12 bases between. This CDR3 spans 11 amino acids. Germline V gene lookup returns CDR1 SQVTM and CDR2 ANQGSEA. CDR3 nucleotide sequence: TGCAGCGTTGTGGCGGAGAGGCAAGCTTTCTTT. Amino acid sequence: CSVVAERQAFF.

In its sample, this clonotype was seen once. The genes are TRBV19 and TRBJ2-6, with unresolved D. Per germline, CDR1 LNHDA and CDR2 SQIVND (reference sequence). Trimming took 11 bases from V and 2 from J, leaving 7 bases between them. The CDR3 extends over 12 amino acids. The CDR3 here is CASRTGANVLTF. The CDR3 DNA reads TGTGCCTCTAGGACTGGGGCCAACGTCCTGACTTTC. Supplemented by reference TRBV19 and TRBJ2-6, the full variable domain reads DGGITQSPKYLFRKEGQNVTLSCEQNLNHDAMYWYRQDPGQGLRLIYYSQIVNDFQKGDIAEGYSVSREKKESFPLTVTSAQKNPTAFYLCASRTGANVLTFGAGSRLTVL.